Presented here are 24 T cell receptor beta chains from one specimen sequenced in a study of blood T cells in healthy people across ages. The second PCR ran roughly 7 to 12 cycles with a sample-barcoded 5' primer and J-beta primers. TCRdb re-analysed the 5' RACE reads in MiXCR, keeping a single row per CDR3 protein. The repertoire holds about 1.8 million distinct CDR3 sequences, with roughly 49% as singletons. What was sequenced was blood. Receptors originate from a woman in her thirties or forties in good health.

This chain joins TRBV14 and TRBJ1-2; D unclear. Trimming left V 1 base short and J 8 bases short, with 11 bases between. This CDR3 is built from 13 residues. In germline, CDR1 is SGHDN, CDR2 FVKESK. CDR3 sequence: CASSQVPTFGYTF. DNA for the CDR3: TGTGCCAGCAGCCAAGTTCCAACCTTCGGCTACACCTTC.

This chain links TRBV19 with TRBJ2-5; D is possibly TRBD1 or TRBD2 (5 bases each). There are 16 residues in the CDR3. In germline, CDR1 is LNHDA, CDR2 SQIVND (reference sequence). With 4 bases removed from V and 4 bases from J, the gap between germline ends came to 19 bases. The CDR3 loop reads CASSTVTGQGAETQYF. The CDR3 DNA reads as TGTGCCAGTAGTACGGTTACGGGGCAGGGTGCAGAGACCCAGTACTTC.

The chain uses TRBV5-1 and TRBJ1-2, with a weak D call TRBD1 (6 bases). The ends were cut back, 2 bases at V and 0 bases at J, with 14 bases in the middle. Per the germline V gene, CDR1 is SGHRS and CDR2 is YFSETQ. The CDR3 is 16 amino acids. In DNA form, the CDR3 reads TGCGCCAGCAGCTTCGGGGACACCACGCCTAACTATGGCTACACCTTC. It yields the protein CASSFGDTTPNYGYTF.

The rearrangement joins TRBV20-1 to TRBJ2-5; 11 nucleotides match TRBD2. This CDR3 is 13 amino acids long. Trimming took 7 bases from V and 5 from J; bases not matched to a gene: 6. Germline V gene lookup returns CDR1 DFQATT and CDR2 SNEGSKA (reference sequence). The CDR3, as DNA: TGCAGTGAACTAGCGGGGGCCCTCGAGACCCAGTACTTC. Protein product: CSELAGALETQYF.

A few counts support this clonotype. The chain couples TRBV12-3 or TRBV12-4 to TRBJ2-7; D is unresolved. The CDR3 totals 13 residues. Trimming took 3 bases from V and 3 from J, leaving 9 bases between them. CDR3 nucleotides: TGTGCCAGCAGTTTCCAGGCCTACTACGAGCAGTACTTC. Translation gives CASSFQAYYEQYF.

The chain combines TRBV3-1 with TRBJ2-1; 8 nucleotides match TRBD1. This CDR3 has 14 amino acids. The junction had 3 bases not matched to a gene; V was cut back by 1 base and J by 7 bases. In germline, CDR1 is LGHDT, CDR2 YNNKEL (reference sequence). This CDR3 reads CASSQGHRGNEQFF. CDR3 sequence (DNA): TGTGCCAGCAGCCAAGGGCACAGGGGGAATGAGCAGTTCTTC.

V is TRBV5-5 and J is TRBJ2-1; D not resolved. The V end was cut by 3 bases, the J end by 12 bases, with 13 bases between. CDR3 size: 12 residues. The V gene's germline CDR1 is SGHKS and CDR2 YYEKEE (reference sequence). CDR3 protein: CASSSPDLAQFF. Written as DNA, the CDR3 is TGTGCCAGCAGCTCACCCGATTTAGCGCAGTTCTTC.

As DNA, the CDR3 is TGCAGCGCTTCGGGACTAGGGGGGGGGCAGTACTTC. It codes for CSASGLGGGQYF. The chain has TRBV29-1 and TRBJ2-4; 8 positions match TRBD2. Germline CDR1 is SQVTM and CDR2 is ANQGSEA. Trimming removed 7 bases from V and 13 bases from J; junction bases left unmatched: 12. The CDR3 extends over 12 amino acids.

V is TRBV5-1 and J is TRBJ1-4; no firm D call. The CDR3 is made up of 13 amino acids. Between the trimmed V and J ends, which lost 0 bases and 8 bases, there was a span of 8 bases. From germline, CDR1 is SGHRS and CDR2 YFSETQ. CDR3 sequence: CASSLEPGEKLFF. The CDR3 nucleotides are TGCGCCAGCAGCTTGGAACCGGGCGAAAAACTGTTTTTT. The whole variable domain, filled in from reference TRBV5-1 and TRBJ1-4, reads KAGVTQTPRYLIKTRGQQVTLSCSPISGHRSVSWYQQTPGQGLQFLFEYFSETQRNKGNFPGRFSGRQFSNSRSEMNVSTLELGDSALYLCASSLEPGEKLFFGSGTQLSVL.

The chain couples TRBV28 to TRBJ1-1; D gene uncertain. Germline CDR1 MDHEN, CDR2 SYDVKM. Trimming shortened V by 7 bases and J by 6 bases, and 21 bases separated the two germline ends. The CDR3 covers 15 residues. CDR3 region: CASNRVGGRRAEAFF. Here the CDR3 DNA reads TGTGCCAGCAACAGAGTAGGTGGGCGTAGGGCTGAAGCTTTCTTT.

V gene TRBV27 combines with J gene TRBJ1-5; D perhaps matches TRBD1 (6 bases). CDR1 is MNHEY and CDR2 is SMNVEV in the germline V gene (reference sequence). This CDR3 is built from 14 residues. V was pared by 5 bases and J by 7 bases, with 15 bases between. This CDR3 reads CASSQQGKGQPQHF. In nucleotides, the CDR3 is TGTGCCAGCAGTCAACAGGGAAAGGGCCAGCCCCAGCATTTT.

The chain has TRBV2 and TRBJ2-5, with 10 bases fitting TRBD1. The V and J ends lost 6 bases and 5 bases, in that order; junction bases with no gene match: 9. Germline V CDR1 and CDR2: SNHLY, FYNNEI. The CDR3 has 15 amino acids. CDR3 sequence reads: CASRMDRGSWETQYF. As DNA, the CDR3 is TGTGCCAGCAGGATGGACAGGGGGTCTTGGGAGACCCAGTACTTC.

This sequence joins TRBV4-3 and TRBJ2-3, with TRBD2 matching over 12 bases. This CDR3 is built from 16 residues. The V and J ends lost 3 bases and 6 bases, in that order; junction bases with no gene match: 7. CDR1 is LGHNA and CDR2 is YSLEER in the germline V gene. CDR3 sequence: CASSQGRLAGEDTQYF. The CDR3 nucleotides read TGCGCCAGCAGCCAGGGTCGACTAGCGGGGGAGGATACGCAGTATTTT.

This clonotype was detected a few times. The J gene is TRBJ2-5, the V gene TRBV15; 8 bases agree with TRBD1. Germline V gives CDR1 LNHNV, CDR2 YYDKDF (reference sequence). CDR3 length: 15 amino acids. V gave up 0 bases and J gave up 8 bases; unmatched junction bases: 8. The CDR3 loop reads CATSRDNTGGPTQYF. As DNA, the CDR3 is TGTGCCACCAGCAGAGATAATACAGGGGGTCCCACCCAGTACTTC.

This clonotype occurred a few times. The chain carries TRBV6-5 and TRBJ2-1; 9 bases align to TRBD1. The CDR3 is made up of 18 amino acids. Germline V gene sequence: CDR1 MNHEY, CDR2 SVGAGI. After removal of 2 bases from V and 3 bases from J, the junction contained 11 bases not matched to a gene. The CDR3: CASSYQGLGQGYYNEQFF. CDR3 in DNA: TGTGCCAGCAGTTACCAGGGTTTGGGACAGGGATACTACAATGAGCAGTTCTTC.

The CDR3 coding sequence is TGTGCCAGCAGCCATCCACGGTCGCAAGAGACCCAGTACTTC. Translating gives CASSHPRSQETQYF. V and J are TRBV7-9 and TRBJ2-5; D is ambiguous. From germline, CDR1 is SEHNR and CDR2 FQNEAQ (reference sequence). V lost 5 bases, J lost 2 bases, and 12 bases lay in between. This CDR3 region has 14 residues.

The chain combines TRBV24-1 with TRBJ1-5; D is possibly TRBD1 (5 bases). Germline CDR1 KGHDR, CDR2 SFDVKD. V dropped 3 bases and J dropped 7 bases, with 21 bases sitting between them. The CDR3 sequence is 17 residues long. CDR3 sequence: CATSDPTGTADGQPQHF. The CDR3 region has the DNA TGTGCCACCAGTGATCCGACTGGGACGGCCGATGGGCAGCCCCAGCATTTT.

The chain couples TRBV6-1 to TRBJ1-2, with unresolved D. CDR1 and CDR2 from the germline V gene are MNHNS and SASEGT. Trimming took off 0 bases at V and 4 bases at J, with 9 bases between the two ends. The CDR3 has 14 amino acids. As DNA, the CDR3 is TGTGCCAGCAGTGAAGCCCGGGGTCGCTATGGCTACACCTTC. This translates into CASSEARGRYGYTF.

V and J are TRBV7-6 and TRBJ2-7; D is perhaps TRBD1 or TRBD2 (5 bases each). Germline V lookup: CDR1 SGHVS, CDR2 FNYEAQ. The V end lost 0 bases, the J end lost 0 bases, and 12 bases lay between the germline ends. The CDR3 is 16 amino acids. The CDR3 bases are TGTGCCAGCAGCTTAGCCGGGGCCAATGTCTCCTACGAGCAGTACTTC. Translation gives CASSLAGANVSYEQYF.

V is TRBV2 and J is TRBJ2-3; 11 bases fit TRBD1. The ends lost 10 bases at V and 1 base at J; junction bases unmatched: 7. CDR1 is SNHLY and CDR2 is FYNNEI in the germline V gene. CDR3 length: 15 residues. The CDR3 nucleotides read TGTGCCAACCCGGGACAGGGGGTTGGCACAGATACGCAGTATTTT. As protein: CANPGQGVGTDTQYF.

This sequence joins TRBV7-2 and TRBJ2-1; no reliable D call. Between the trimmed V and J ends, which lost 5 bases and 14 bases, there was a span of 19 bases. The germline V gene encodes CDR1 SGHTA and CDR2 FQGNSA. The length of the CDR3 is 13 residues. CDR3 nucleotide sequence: TGTGCCAGCAGCCTAACCGGGCCTCACCCGAAGTTCTTC. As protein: CASSLTGPHPKFF.

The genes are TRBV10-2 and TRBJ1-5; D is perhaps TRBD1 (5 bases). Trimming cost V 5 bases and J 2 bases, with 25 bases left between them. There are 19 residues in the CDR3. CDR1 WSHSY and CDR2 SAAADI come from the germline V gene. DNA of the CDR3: TGCGCCAGCAGTTCAAAACCGGGCCAGGGCGGTTTGGGCAATCAGCCCCAGCATTTT. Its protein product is CASSSKPGQGGLGNQPQHF.

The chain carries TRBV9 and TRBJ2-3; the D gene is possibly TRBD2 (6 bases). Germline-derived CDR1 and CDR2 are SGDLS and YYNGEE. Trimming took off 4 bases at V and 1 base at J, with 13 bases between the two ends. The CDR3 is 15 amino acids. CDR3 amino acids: CASSTSFGGTDTQYF. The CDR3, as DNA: TGTGCCAGCAGCACTAGCTTCGGTGGCACAGATACGCAGTATTTT.

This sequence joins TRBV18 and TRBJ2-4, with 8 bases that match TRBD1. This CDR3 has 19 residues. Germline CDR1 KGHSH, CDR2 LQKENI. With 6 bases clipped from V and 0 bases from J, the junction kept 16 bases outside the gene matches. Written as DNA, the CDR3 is TGTGCCAGCTCGCACGGAGGGACAGGAGGGCCCCTAGCCAAAAACATTCAGTACTTC. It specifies CASSHGGTGGPLAKNIQYF.